Reported below is one TCR beta chain. Antigen unknown. This record comes from a study of graft-versus-host responses after intestinal transplantation. Whole-study results and caveats: HvG clone declines early post-transplant were associated with peak circulating GvH levels.

The CDR3 length is 13 residues. The germline gives CDR1 MGHRA, CDR2 YSYEKL. After removal of 4 bases from V and 7 bases from J, the junction contained 7 bases not matched to a gene. TCRdb's copy holds only in-frame clones and misses some; the assay was immunoSEQ multiplex PCR. The data show tens of thousands of clones, 90% seen once. V is TRBV4-1 and J is TRBJ2-7, with 7 bases aligning to TRBD1. The origin of this receptor is a human donor who received an intestinal transplant. The input for sequencing was unstimulated CD8+ T cells sorted from spleen or lymph node cells, taken before intestinal transplant. CDR3 in DNA: TGCGCCAGCAGCCCGGACAGGTTTGGTGAGCAGTACTTC. It encodes CASSPDRFGEQYF.